This T cell receptor beta chain was identified in a study of blood T cell repertoires in COVID-19. The assay was immunoSEQ multiplex PCR, and TCRdb's table has in-frame clones only and misses some. The data show 25,000 to 35,000 clones, more than 60% seen once. This CDR3 spans 13 amino acids. Deletions cut 4 bases from V and 6 bases from J, with 10 bases between. Per the germline V gene, CDR1 is LNHDA and CDR2 is SQIVND (reference sequence). This receptor was taken from a woman aged 70-85 years with active or convalescent COVID-19. The specimen sequenced was peripheral blood. The chain has TRBV19 and TRBJ2-1; maybe TRBD2 (5 bases). The CDR3 DNA follows: TGTGCCAGTAGTAACGGACTTTCCAATGAGCAGTTCTTC. It encodes CASSNGLSNEQFF.